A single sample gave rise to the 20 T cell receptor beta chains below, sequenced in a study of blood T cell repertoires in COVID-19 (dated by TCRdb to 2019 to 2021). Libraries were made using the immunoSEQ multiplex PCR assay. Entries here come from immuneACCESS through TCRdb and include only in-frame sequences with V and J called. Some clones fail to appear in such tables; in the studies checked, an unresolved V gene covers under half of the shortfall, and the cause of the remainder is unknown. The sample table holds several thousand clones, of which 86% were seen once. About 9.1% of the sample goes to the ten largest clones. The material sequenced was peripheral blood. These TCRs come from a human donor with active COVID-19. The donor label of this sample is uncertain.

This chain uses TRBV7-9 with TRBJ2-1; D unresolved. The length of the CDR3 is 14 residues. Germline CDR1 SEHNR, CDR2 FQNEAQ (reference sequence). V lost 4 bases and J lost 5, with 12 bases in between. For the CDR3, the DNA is TGTGCCAGCAGCTCGGGTCTAACGGACAATGAGCAGTTCTTC. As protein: CASSSGLTDNEQFF.

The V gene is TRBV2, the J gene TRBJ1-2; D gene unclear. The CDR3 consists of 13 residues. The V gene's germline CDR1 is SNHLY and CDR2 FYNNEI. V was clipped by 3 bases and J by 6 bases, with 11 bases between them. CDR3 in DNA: TGTGCCAGCAGTGAGGAGGGTTCGGATGGCTACACCTTC. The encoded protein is CASSEEGSDGYTF. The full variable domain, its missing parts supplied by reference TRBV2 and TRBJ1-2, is EPEVTQTPSHQVTQMGQEVILRCVPISNHLYFYWYRQILGQKVEFLVSFYNNEISEKSEIFDDQFSVERPDGSNFTLKIRSTKLEDSAMYFCASSEEGSDGYTFGSGTRLTVV.

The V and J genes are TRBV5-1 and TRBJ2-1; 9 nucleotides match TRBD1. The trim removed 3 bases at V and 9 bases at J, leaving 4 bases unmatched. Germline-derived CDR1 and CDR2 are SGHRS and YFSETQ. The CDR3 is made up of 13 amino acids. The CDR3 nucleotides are TGCGCCAGCAGCTCGACAGGGGGACTTGAGCAGTTCTTC. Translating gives CASSSTGGLEQFF.

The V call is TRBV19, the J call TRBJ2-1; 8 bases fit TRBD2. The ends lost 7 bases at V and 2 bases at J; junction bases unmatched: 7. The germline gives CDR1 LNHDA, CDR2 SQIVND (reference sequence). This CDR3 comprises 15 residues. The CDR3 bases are TGTGCCAGTACCAGCGGGAGTAGTACCTACAATGAGCAGTTCTTC. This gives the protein CASTSGSSTYNEQFF.

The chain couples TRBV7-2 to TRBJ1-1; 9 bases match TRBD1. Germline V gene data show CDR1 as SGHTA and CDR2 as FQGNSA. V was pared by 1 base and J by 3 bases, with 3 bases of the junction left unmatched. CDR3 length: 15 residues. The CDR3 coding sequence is TGTGCCAGCAGCTTAGTGGGACAGGGTCACACTGAAGCTTTCTTT. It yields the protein CASSLVGQGHTEAFF.

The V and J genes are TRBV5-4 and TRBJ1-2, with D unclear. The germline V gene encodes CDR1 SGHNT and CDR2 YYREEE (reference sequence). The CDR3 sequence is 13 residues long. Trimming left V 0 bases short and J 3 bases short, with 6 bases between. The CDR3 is CASSLGADYGYTF. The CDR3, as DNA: TGTGCCAGCAGCTTGGGGGCAGACTATGGCTACACCTTC.

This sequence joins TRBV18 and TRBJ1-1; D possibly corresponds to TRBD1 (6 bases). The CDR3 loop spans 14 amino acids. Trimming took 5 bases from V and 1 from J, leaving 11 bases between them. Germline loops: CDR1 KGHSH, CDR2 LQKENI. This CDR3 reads CASSTLGQNTEAFF. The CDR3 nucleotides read TGTGCCAGCTCAACGTTGGGACAGAACACTGAAGCTTTCTTT.

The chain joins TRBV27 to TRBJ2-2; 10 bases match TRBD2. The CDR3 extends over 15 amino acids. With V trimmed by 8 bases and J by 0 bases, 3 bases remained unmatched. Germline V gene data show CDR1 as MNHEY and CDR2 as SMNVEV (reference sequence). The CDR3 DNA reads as TGTGCCAGCCGACTAGCGGGTTCGAACACCGGGGAGCTGTTTTTT. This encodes CASRLAGSNTGELFF.

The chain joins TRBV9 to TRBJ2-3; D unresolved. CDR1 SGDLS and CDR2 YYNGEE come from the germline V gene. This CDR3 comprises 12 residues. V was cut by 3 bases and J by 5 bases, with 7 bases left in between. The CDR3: CASSASGDTQYF. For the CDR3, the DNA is TGTGCCAGCAGCGCTTCGGGAGATACGCAGTATTTT.

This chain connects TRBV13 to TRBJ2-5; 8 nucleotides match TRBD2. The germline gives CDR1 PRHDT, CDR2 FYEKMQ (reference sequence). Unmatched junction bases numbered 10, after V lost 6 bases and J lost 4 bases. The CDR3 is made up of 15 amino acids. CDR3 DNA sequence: TGTGCCAGCAGATCCCGAGCGGGAGAGGGAGAGACCCAGTACTTC. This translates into CASRSRAGEGETQYF.

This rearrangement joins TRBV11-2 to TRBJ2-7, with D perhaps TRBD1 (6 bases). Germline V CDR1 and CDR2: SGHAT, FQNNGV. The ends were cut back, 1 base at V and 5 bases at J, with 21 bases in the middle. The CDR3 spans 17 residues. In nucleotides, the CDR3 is TGTGCCAGCAGCTTAGGCCCTACCGTGGTGGGGGCGGACGAGCAGTACTTC. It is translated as CASSLGPTVVGADEQYF.

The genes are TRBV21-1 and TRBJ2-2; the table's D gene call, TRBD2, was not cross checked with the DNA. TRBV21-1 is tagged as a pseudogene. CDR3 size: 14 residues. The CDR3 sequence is CASGGRRGTGELFF. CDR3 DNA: TGTGCCAGCGGTGGCCGGAGAGGCACCGGGGAGCTGTTTTTT.

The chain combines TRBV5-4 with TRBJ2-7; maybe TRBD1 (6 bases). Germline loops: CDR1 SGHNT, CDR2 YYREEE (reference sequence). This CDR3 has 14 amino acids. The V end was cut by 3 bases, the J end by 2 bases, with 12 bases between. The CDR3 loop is CASSYDRTTYEQYF. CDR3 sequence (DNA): TGTGCCAGCAGCTACGACAGGACGACCTACGAGCAGTACTTC. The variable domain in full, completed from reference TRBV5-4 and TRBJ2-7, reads ETGVTQSPTHLIKTRGQQVTLRCSSQSGHNTVSWYQQALGQGPQFIFQYYREEENGRGNFPPRFSGLQFPNYSSELNVNALELDDSALYLCASSYDRTTYEQYFGPGTRLTVT.

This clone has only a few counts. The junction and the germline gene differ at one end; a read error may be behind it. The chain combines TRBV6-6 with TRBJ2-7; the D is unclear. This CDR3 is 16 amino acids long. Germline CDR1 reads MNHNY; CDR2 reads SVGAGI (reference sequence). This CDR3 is CASSYSTPTSAARRLF. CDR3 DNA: TGTGCCAGCAGTTACTCGACCCCCACTTCGGCGGCGCGAAGGCTCTTC.

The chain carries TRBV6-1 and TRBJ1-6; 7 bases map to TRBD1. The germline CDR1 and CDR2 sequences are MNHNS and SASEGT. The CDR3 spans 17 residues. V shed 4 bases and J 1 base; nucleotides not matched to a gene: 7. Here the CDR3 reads CASSGRDRASYNSPLHF. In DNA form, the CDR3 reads TGTGCCAGCAGTGGCAGGGACAGAGCGTCCTATAATTCACCCCTCCACTTT.

The CDR3 region has the DNA TGTGCCAGCAGCTTGAACTACCTTAAGAGCTCCTACGAGCAGTACTTC. This codes for CASSLNYLKSSYEQYF. This chain uses TRBV5-5 with TRBJ2-7; D gene ambiguous. The CDR3 sequence is 16 residues long. Germline CDR1 and CDR2: SGHKS and YYEKEE (reference sequence). V lost 1 base, J lost 0 bases, and 14 bases lay in between.

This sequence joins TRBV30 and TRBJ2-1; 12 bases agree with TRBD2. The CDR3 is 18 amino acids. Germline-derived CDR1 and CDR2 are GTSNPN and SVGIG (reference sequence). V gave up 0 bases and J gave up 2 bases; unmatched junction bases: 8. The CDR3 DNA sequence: TGTGCCTGGAGTGTCGGGCTAGCGGGGGGGCTACCCTACAATGAGCAGTTCTTC. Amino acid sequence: CAWSVGLAGGLPYNEQFF. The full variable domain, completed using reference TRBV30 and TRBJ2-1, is SQTIHQWPATLVQPVGSPLSLECTVEGTSNPNLYWYRQAAGRGLQLLFYSVGIGQISSEVPQNLSASRPQDRQFILSSKKLLLSDSGFYLCAWSVGLAGGLPYNEQFFGPGTRLTVL.

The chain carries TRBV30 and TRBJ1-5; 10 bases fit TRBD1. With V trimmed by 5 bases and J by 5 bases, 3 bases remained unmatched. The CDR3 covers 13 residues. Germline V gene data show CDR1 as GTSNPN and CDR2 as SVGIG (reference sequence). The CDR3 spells CAWGGTGDQPQHF. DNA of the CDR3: TGTGCCTGGGGGGGGACAGGGGATCAGCCCCAGCATTTT.

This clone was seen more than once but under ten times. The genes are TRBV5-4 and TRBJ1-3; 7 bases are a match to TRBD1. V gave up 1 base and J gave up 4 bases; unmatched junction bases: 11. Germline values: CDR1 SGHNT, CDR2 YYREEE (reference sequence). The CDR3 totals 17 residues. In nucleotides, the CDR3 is TGTGCCAGCAGCTTGCGGAACAGGGGTGCAAGAGGAAACACCATATATTTT. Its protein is CASSLRNRGARGNTIYF.

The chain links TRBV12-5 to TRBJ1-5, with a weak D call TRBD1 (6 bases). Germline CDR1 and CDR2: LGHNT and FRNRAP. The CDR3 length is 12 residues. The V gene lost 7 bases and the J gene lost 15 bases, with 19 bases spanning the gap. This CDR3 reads CASEDDRQVRHF. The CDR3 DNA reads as TGTGCTAGTGAAGACGACAGGCAGGTTCGGCATTTT.